This is a list of T cell receptor beta chains from one sample in a study of T-cell memory formation after mild COVID-19. TCRdb re-called the 5' RACE reads through MiXCR, storing one row per CDR3 protein. The table includes about 560,000 distinct CDR3 sequences, around a sixth detected once. Sample: PBMCs or a T cell subset sorted from them (not recorded which). The receptors shown here come from an adult woman who had mild COVID-19 (a few samples of this study predate the infection). Cell type and time point are not known. Each CDR3 is given with its conserved first and last residue. The D gene is left open where the match is weak. Size is omitted from some rows. Given values are once, few, many or a class for expanded clones.

>many|TRBV20-1|TRBJ2-3|NA
TGCAGTGCTAGAGATAATACGCAGTATTTT
CSARDNTQYF
>few|TRBV20-1|TRBJ2-3|NA
TGCAGTGTAGCTCCCCCAGGGAGCACAGATACGCAGTATTTT
CSVAPPGSTDTQYF
>NA|TRBV20-1|TRBJ2-3|TRBD2
TGCAGTGCTAGAGGGACTAGATCCACAGATACGCAGTATTTT
CSARGTRSTDTQYF
>few|TRBV12-3/TRBV12-4|TRBJ2-4|NA
TGTGCCAGCAGCCAAAGCACCATTCAGTACTTC
CASSQSTIQYF
>few|TRBV7-3|TRBJ1-2|TRBD1
TGTGCCAGCAGCTTTGGCCCACCAGGGGGTGGATATGGCTACACCTTC
CASSFGPPGGGYGYTF
>many|TRBV4-3|TRBJ2-5|NA
TGCGCCAGCAGCCAAGGCGGGGCAGGGCAAGAGACCCAGTACTTC
CASSQGGAGQETQYF
>NA|TRBV7-3|TRBJ2-1|TRBD2
TGTGCCAGCAGCTTAGGACTAGCGGGGAGGGATGAGCAGTTCTTC
CASSLGLAGRDEQFF
>few|TRBV19|TRBJ2-1|TRBD2
TGTGCCAGTAGTTTGGGTAGCGGGGGGAGCAGTGAGCAGTTCTTC
CASSLGSGGSSEQFF
>NA|TRBV30|TRBJ1-1|NA
TGTGCCTGGAGTTCAGGGGTCGTGACTGAAGCTTTCTTT
CAWSSGVVTEAFF
>NA|TRBV4-3|TRBJ2-1|TRBD2
TGCGCCAGCAGCCAAGATCGGGGGGGACTAGCCGGTGAGCAGTTCTTC
CASSQDRGGLAGEQFF
>NA|TRBV7-6|TRBJ2-3|NA
TGTGCCAGCAGCTTAGCGGGCGGGAACCCCACATATACGCAGTATTTT
CASSLAGGNPTYTQYF
>few|TRBV4-1|TRBJ1-6|NA
TGCGCCAGCAGCCAACGCAGCCTAAATTCACCCCTCCACTTT
CASSQRSLNSPLHF
>few|TRBV7-2|TRBJ2-3|TRBD2
TGTGCCAGCAGCTTAGCAACGGGACTAGCGGGGGCCGGAGATACGCAGTATTTT
CASSLATGLAGAGDTQYF
>few|TRBV28|TRBJ2-7|TRBD2
TGTGCCAGCAGTTTCTCCCTAGCGGGACTCCACTACGAGCAGTACTTC
CASSFSLAGLHYEQYF
>few|TRBV20-1|TRBJ1-5|NA
TGCAGTGCTAGAGCGGCCGATTATAGCAATCAGCCCCAGCATTTT
CSARAADYSNQPQHF
>NA|TRBV3-1|TRBJ2-1|TRBD2
TGTGCCAGCAGCCAAAGCGGGGGGAAAGGGAATGAGCAGTTCTTC
CASSQSGGKGNEQFF
>NA|TRBV27|TRBJ2-1|NA
TGTGCCAGCAGTTTTACTAGCTACAATGAGCAGTTCTTC
CASSFTSYNEQFF
>many|TRBV7-8|TRBJ2-7|TRBD1
TGTGCCAGCAGCTCATCGGGGACAGGGTGGGAGCAGTACTTC
CASSSSGTGWEQYF
>few|TRBV12-3/TRBV12-4|TRBJ1-4|NA
TGTGCCAGCAGTTTAGGGGATCGTTTTGGGATTTTT
CASSLGDRFGIF
>few|TRBV19|TRBJ1-5|NA
TGTGCCAGTAGTATTCCGGGCCAGCCCCAGCATTTT
CASSIPGQPQHF
>few|TRBV18|TRBJ2-4|NA
TGTGCCAGCTCACCCGCGGATCTGGAAAACATTCAGTACTTC
CASSPADLENIQYF
>NA|TRBV7-2|TRBJ1-2|NA
TGTGCCAGCAGCCCTTTGCCAGGGATCTATGGCTACACCTTC
CASSPLPGIYGYTF
>NA|TRBV7-3|TRBJ2-3|NA
TGTGCCAGCAGCTTAACCGTCTGCTGCACAGATACGCAGTATTTT
CASSLTVCCTDTQYF
>few|TRBV5-5|TRBJ2-1|NA
TGTGCCAGCAGCTGGAGACTGGCCTCCTACAATGAGCAGTTCTTC
CASSWRLASYNEQFF
>few|TRBV7-9|TRBJ2-7|NA
TGTGCCAGCAGCTTAGCGGGGGCGCATGAGCAGTACTTC
CASSLAGAHEQYF
>NA|TRBV20-1|TRBJ1-1|NA
TGCAGTGCGGGATTAGGAGTCATGAACACTGAAGCTTTCTTT
CSAGLGVMNTEAFF
>NA|TRBV29-1|TRBJ2-7|TRBD1
TGCAGCGTGCTACGACAGGGGGCAGGGTACGAGCAGTACTTC
CSVLRQGAGYEQYF
>NA|TRBV27|TRBJ1-2|TRBD1
TGTGCCAGCAGTGCGCAGGGGGTTGGCTATGGCTACACCTTC
CASSAQGVGYGYTF
>NA|TRBV9|TRBJ2-1|NA
TGTGCCAGCAGCGTCCAGACAGCTCTGGCCTACAATGAGCAGTTCTTC
CASSVQTALAYNEQFF
>few|TRBV20-1|TRBJ2-1|TRBD1
TGCAGTGGGAGGACAGGGGCCATGTACAATGAGCAGTTCTTC
CSGRTGAMYNEQFF
>NA|TRBV7-9|TRBJ2-1|NA
TGTGCCAGCAGCGGCGGGCTCGACAATGAGCAGTTCTTC
CASSGGLDNEQFF
>NA|TRBV15|TRBJ2-4|NA
TGTGCCACCAGCCTCCCAGGGCGAAAAAACATTCAGTACTTC
CATSLPGRKNIQYF
>NA|TRBV25-1|TRBJ2-1|NA
TGTGCCAGCAGTGAGCTATTACTATCGGGTCAGGCAGAGCAGTTCTTC
CASSELLLSGQAEQFF
>few|TRBV6-6|TRBJ2-7|NA
TGTGCCAGCAGTTCCCTGTCCGCTCTATACGAGCAGTACTTC
CASSSLSALYEQYF
>NA|TRBV7-6|TRBJ2-5|TRBD1
TGTGCCAGCAGCCCCAAAGGACGGACAGGTCAAGAGACCCAGTACTTC
CASSPKGRTGQETQYF
>many|TRBV5-1|TRBJ1-5|NA
TGCGCCAGCAGCTTGGGTGCAGACCTCAATCAGCCCCAGCATTTT
CASSLGADLNQPQHF
>few|TRBV7-3|TRBJ2-7|NA
TGTGCCAGCAGCTTATCGGCGGGAAGCATCTACGAGCAGTACTTC
CASSLSAGSIYEQYF
>NA|TRBV9|TRBJ2-1|NA
TGTGCCAGCAGCACCTCAGGGGTCCCAATCAATGAGCAGTTCTTC
CASSTSGVPINEQFF
>few|TRBV7-7|TRBJ2-7|NA
TGTGCTAGCAGCTTTCGGCTAGCCCCCTACGAGCAGTACTTC
CASSFRLAPYEQYF
>NA|TRBV2|TRBJ2-1|TRBD2
TGTGCCAGCAGTGAGGTCCAGCGGGAGGGATACAATGAGCAGTTCTTC
CASSEVQREGYNEQFF
>few|TRBV6-1|TRBJ1-4|TRBD1
TGTGCCAGCACCCTAGGACAGGGCGTAACTAATGAAAAACTGTTTTTT
CASTLGQGVTNEKLFF
>few|TRBV6-5|TRBJ2-3|TRBD2
TGTGCCAGCAGTTACATCAGCACTAGCGGCGGCACAGATACGCAGTATTTT
CASSYISTSGGTDTQYF
>few|TRBV4-2|TRBJ1-2|NA
TGTGCCAGCAGCCAAGAAACAGGAGGGGCCTATGGCTACACCTTC
CASSQETGGAYGYTF